The T cell receptor beta chain described here comes from a study of T-cell reconstitution after alpha-beta-depleted transplantation in children. For TCRbeta, the library was prepared with unique molecular identifiers. MiXCR was run by TCRdb on the PCR reads, yielding one entry per CDR3 protein. The sample yields about 400,000 distinct CDR3 sequences, 20% seen once. V lost 1 base and J 2 bases, leaving 12 bases between the germline ends. Per germline, CDR1 MGHRA and CDR2 YSYEKL. This CDR3 contains 16 residues. This clonotype has just a few counts. This TCR was sampled from a human donor who donated a stem cell graft to a child with acute myeloid leukemia. The V gene is TRBV4-1, the J gene TRBJ2-1; D is ambiguous. Source: PBMCs from the stem cell graft donor, taken from the stem cell graft. The CDR3 spells CASSQGLLSTYNEQFF. The DNA for the CDR3 is TGCGCCAGCAGCCAAGGACTTCTCTCCACCTACAATGAGCAGTTCTTC.